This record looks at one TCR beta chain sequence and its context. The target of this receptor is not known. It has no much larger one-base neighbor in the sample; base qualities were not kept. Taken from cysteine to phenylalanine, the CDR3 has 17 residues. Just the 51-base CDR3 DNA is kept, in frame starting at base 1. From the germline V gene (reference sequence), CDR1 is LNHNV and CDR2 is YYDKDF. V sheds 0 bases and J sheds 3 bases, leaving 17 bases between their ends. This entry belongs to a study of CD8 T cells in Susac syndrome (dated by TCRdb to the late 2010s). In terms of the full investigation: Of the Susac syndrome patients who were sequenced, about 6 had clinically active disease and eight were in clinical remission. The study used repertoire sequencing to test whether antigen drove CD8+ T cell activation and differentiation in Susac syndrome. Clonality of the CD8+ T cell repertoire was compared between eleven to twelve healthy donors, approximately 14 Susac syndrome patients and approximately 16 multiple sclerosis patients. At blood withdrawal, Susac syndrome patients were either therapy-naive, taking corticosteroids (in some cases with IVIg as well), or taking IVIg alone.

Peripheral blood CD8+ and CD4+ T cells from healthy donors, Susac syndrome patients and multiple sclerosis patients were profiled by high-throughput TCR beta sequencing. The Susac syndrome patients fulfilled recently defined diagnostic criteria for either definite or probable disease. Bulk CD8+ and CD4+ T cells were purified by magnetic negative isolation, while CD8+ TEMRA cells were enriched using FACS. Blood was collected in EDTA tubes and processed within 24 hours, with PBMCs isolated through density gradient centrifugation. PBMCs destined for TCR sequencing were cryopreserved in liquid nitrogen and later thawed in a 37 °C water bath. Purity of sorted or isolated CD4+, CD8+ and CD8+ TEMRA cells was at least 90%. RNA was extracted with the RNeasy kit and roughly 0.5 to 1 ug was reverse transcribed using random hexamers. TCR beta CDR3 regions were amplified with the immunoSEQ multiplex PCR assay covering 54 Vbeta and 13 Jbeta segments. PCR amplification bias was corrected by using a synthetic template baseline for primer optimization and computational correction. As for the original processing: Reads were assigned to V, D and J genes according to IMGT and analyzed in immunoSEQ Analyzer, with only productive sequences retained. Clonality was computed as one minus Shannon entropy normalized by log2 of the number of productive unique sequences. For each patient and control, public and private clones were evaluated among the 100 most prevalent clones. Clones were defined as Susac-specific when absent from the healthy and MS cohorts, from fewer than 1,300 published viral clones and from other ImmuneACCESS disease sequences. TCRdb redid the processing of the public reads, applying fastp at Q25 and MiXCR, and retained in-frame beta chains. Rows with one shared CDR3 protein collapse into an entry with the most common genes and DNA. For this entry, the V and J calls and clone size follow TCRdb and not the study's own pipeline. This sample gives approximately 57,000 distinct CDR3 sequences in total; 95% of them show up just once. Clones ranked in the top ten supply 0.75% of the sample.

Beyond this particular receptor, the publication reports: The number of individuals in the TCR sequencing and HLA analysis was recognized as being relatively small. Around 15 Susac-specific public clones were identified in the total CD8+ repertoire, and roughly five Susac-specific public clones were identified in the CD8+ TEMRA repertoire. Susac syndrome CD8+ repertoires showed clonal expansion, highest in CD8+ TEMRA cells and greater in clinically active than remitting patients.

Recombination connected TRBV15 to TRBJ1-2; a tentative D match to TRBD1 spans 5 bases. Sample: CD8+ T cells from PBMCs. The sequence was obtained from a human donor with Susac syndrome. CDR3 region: CATSRDRWQGGYYGYTF. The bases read TGTGCCACCAGCAGAGATCGTTGGCAGGGCGGATACTATGGCTACACCTTC.